These 25 T cell receptor beta chains share one sample of origin, sequenced in a study of T cells in Graves' hyperthyroidism and ophthalmopathy (dated by TCRdb to the late 2010s). The method behind the library was multiplex PCR. Sequenced on an Illumina HiSeq 2000. TCR beta CDR3 regions were amplified from RNA transcripts. The TCR CDR3 was subjected to a first round of RT-PCR using the HTBI primer set and the Qiagen OneStep RT-PCR kit. TCRdb reprocessed the public reads (quality trimming at Q25 with fastp, clone calling with MiXCR) and kept in-frame beta chains. Rows are unified per CDR3 protein, each entry keeping the most common DNA and genes. The sample table shows around 300,000 distinct CDR3 sequences, and 10% to 15% are seen once. More than 7.5% of the sample comes from the top ten. Sequenced material: blood. The receptors here all came from a woman in her twenties or thirties with Graves' hyperthyroidism that later progressed to Graves' ophthalmopathy.

This clonotype was counted at least ten times. The gene calls are TRBV6-1 and TRBJ2-7; D perhaps matches TRBD2 (6 bases). Germline CDR1 MNHNS, CDR2 SASEGT. V was cut by 5 bases and J by 3 bases, with 23 bases left in between. The CDR3 has 17 residues. The CDR3 sequence: CASSSTGAGPPIYEQYF. CDR3 nucleotide sequence: TGTGCCAGCAGTTCAACGGGAGCGGGCCCTCCGATCTACGAGCAGTACTTC.

This clonotype was counted many times. V is TRBV30 and J is TRBJ2-7, with D unresolved. Trimming took 1 base from V and 4 from J, leaving 11 bases between them. There are 13 residues in the CDR3. Germline V gene lookup returns CDR1 GTSNPN and CDR2 SVGIG (reference sequence). This CDR3 reads CAWSGIFVYEQYF. CDR3 nucleotides: TGTGCCTGGAGTGGCATATTCGTGTACGAGCAGTACTTC. The whole variable domain, filled in from reference TRBV30 and TRBJ2-7, reads SQTIHQWPATLVQPVGSPLSLECTVEGTSNPNLYWYRQAAGRGLQLLFYSVGIGQISSEVPQNLSASRPQDRQFILSSKKLLLSDSGFYLCAWSGIFVYEQYFGPGTRLTVT.

The table lists this clonotype with many counts. CDR3 nucleotides: TGTGCCTGGAGGAAGGACGGGAACACCGGGGAGCTGTTTTTT. Translation: CAWRKDGNTGELFF. The chain combines TRBV30 with TRBJ2-2; D gene unclear. The CDR3 extends over 14 amino acids. V was pared by 3 bases and J by 1 base, with 9 bases between. From germline, CDR1 is GTSNPN and CDR2 SVGIG (reference sequence).

The V and J genes are TRBV7-9 and TRBJ2-4; TRBD1 agrees at 9 bases. CDR3 length: 16 amino acids. Germline loops: CDR1 SEHNR, CDR2 FQNEAQ (reference sequence). V shed 3 bases, J shed 9 bases, and the junction held 12 bases outside the gene matches. Here the CDR3 DNA reads TGTGCCAGCAGCTTTTGTCTGGGACAGGGAGACTGCATTCAGTACTTC. Its protein product is CASSFCLGQGDCIQYF.

This clonotype has ten or more counts. This chain joins TRBV6-1 and TRBJ1-1; the match to TRBD1 covers 8 bases. With V trimmed by 7 bases and J by 5 bases, 9 bases remained unmatched. The germline V gene encodes CDR1 MNHNS and CDR2 SASEGT. This CDR3 region has 14 residues. CDR3 amino acids: CASTPQGAMTEAFF. The CDR3 coding sequence is TGTGCCAGCACCCCCCAGGGGGCAATGACTGAAGCTTTCTTT.

To note about this clonotype: This may arise from a read error, as a much more abundant clone is one base away. The rearrangement uses TRBV5-1 and TRBJ2-1, with unresolved D. The CDR3 is 14 amino acids. The V gene lost 1 base and the J gene lost 6 bases, with 11 bases spanning the gap. Germline V gene sequence: CDR1 SGHRS, CDR2 YFSETQ. This chain's CDR3 is CASSLLMECNEQFF. Written as DNA, the CDR3 is TGCGCCAGCAGCTTGTTGATGGAATGCAATGAGCAGTTCTTC. Full variable domain (remainder filled in from reference TRBV5-1 and TRBJ2-1): KAGVTQTPRYLIKTRGQQVTLSCSPISGHRSVSWYQQTPGQGLQFLFEYFSETQRNKGNFPGRFSGRQFSNSRSEMNVSTLELGDSALYLCASSLLMECNEQFFGPGTRLTVL.

This chain links TRBV20-1 with TRBJ1-2; D might be TRBD1 (5 bases). This CDR3 is built from 14 residues. V dropped 0 bases and J dropped 5 bases, with 13 bases sitting between them. Germline CDR1 DFQATT, CDR2 SNEGSKA (reference sequence). In DNA form, the CDR3 reads TGCAGTGCTAGAGATTCCGGGGGTATATATGGCTACACCTTC. Protein product: CSARDSGGIYGYTF.

The chain is built from TRBV6-1 and TRBJ2-3, with 7 nucleotides matching TRBD2. CDR1 and CDR2 (germline): MNHNS, SASEGT. After removal of 6 bases from V and 0 bases from J, the junction contained 9 bases not matched to a gene. The CDR3 runs 16 residues. The CDR3 DNA is TGTGCCAGCAGATTCAAGCGGGAATTGAGCACAGATACGCAGTATTTT. As protein: CASRFKRELSTDTQYF.

This clonotype was found a few times. This rearrangement joins TRBV20-1 to TRBJ2-2; tentatively, D is TRBD1 (5 bases). The germline V gene encodes CDR1 DFQATT and CDR2 SNEGSKA (reference sequence). The CDR3 loop spans 13 amino acids. V was pared by 3 bases and J by 6 bases, with 11 bases between. CDR3 amino acids: CSARTKGAGELFF. DNA for the CDR3: TGCAGTGCTAGGACGAAAGGGGCCGGGGAGCTGTTTTTT.

The sample holds a few counts of this clonotype. The CDR3 here is CATGHPEGEKLFF. The CDR3 nucleotides read TGTGCCACCGGTCACCCCGAGGGAGAAAAACTGTTTTTT. The V call is TRBV6-1, the J call TRBJ1-4, with D unclear. Germline CDR1 and CDR2: MNHNS and SASEGT. This CDR3 region has 13 residues. The V and J ends lost 10 bases and 8 bases respectively, with 17 bases between them.

The CDR3 DNA follows: TGTGCCAGCAGCTTAGGGCTGGCCGCGGGAAACACCATATATTTT. This codes for CASSLGLAAGNTIYF. The chain carries TRBV7-2 and TRBJ1-3; no reliable D call. The ends were cut back, 1 base at V and 4 bases at J, with 11 bases in the middle. This CDR3 is built from 15 residues. Germline CDR1 reads SGHTA; CDR2 reads FQGNSA.

The chain links TRBV6-2 or TRBV6-3 to TRBJ1-4, with TRBD1 as a possible D gene (6 bases). Trimming took 6 bases from V and 8 from J, leaving 13 bases between them. Looked up from germline, CDR1 is MNHEY and CDR2 is SVGEGT. The CDR3 has 13 amino acids. The CDR3 is CASSGGAREKLFF. The CDR3 nucleotides are TGTGCCAGCAGCGGGGGGGCGCGAGAAAAACTGTTTTTT.

This clonotype was recorded at least ten times. The V and J genes are TRBV7-9 and TRBJ2-1; D ambiguous. Trimming removed 3 bases from V and 10 bases from J, with 4 bases in between. CDR1 is SEHNR, CDR2 FQNEAQ, per germline (reference sequence). This CDR3 region has 10 residues. Written as DNA, the CDR3 is TGTGCCAGCAGCTTCGGGGAGCAGTTCTTC. It codes for CASSFGEQFF.

This clonotype was observed many times. This rearrangement joins TRBV7-2 to TRBJ2-3; TRBD2 agrees at 8 bases. Germline values: CDR1 SGHTA, CDR2 FQGNSA. V lost 7 bases to trimming and J lost 6 bases; unmatched junction nucleotides: 21. The CDR3 loop spans 18 amino acids. The CDR3 DNA reads as TGTGCCAGCAATAGTGTTAGTCGGACGGGAGGGTGGTCGGATACGCAGTATTTT. It specifies CASNSVSRTGGWSDTQYF.

This clonotype was observed at least ten times. The chain combines TRBV3-1 with TRBJ1-2, with 7 bases fitting TRBD1. The V segment lost 2 bases and the J segment 7 bases; nucleotides outside the gene matches: 4. This CDR3 contains 13 residues. Per the germline V gene, CDR1 is LGHDT and CDR2 is YNNKEL (reference sequence). CDR3 in DNA: TGTGCCAGCAGCCAACGGGACAGTCGTGGCTACACCTTC. Translating it yields CASSQRDSRGYTF.

This sequence joins TRBV20-1 and TRBJ1-3; D is perhaps TRBD1 (6 bases). Trimming took off 1 base at V and 0 bases at J, with 7 bases between the two ends. The length of the CDR3 is 14 residues. Germline assignment: CDR1 DFQATT and CDR2 SNEGSKA (reference sequence). In DNA form, the CDR3 reads TGCAGTGCTAGAGGACAGGCCTCTGGAAACACCATATATTTT. It yields the protein CSARGQASGNTIYF.

This clonotype was observed many times. The chain carries TRBV5-1 and TRBJ1-2; D call uncertain. CDR3 length: 13 amino acids. CDR1 is SGHRS, CDR2 YFSETQ, per germline. V was shortened by 4 bases and J by 7 bases, with 14 bases between the two germline ends. The CDR3, as DNA: TGCGCCAGCAGCGACCGGATATTCACTGGCTACACCTTC. Translating it yields CASSDRIFTGYTF.

The chain is built from TRBV12-3 or TRBV12-4 and TRBJ2-1; 10 bases align to TRBD2. The CDR3 has 15 residues. Trimming took 6 bases from V and 5 from J; bases not matched to a gene: 7. The CDR3 DNA sequence: TGTGCCAGCAGATCCAGCGGGAGGGCCGACAATGAGCAGTTCTTC. Encoded protein: CASRSSGRADNEQFF.

A note on this clonotype: A much larger clone lies one base from this, so it may be a read error. V gene TRBV30 combines with J gene TRBJ2-2; the D is unclear. Per germline, CDR1 GTSNPN and CDR2 SVGIG (reference sequence). The CDR3 is 14 amino acids. The V end was cut by 1 base, the J end by 2 bases, with 8 bases between. Here the CDR3 DNA reads TGTGCCTGGAGTGCGGGCTCCAACACCGGGGAGCTGTTTTTT. It specifies CAWSAGSNTGELFF.

This clonotype was picked up many times. The V call is TRBV11-2, the J call TRBJ1-1; D not certain. Germline CDR1 is SGHAT and CDR2 is FQNNGV. Trimming left V 5 bases short and J 4 bases short, with 11 bases between. This CDR3 is built from 13 residues. The CDR3 DNA reads as TGTGCCAGCAGCATTCAGGCGGGCACTGAAGCTTTCTTT. Translated, it gives CASSIQAGTEAFF.

This clonotype was picked up many times. One junction end does not reproduce the germline sequence, and a read error may be involved. The chain links TRBV28 to TRBJ2-3; 8 bases are shared with TRBD2. Germline assignment: CDR1 MDHEN and CDR2 SYDVKM. The CDR3 contains 16 residues. For the CDR3, the DNA is TGTGCCACCAGTTTCGGAGGAGCGGGAGTCACAGATACGCAGTATTTT. This sequence encodes CATSFGGAGVTDTQYF.

J is TRBJ2-3 and V is TRBV24-1; D not resolved. In germline, CDR1 is KGHDR, CDR2 SFDVKD. This CDR3 has 15 amino acids. The V end was cut by 4 bases, the J end by 1 base, with 11 bases between. The CDR3 spells CATSDRYSGTDTQYF. The CDR3 region has the DNA TGTGCCACCAGTGACCGATATAGTGGCACAGATACGCAGTATTTT.

This clonotype has at least ten counts. This chain uses TRBV12-3 or TRBV12-4 with TRBJ1-5, with D possibly being TRBD1 (5 bases). This CDR3 is built from 16 residues. The V end was cut by 3 bases, the J end by 2 bases, with 14 bases between. CDR3 DNA sequence: TGTGCCAGCAGTTTCAGTCAGTTGGGGGGCAATCAGCCCCAGCATTTT. This translates into CASSFSQLGGNQPQHF.

This clonotype came up many times. This chain connects TRBV30 to TRBJ2-1; 10 nucleotides line up with TRBD2. J gave up 0 bases and V 1 base, and 6 bases lay outside the gene matches. Per the germline V gene, CDR1 is GTSNPN and CDR2 is SVGIG (reference sequence). The CDR3 loop spans 17 amino acids. The CDR3 bases are TGTGCCTGGAGTGAAAATATAGCGGGAGGCTCCTACAATGAGCAGTTCTTC. This translates into CAWSENIAGGSYNEQFF.

Worth noting for this clonotype: As the CDR3 is not closed by the conserved phenylalanine or tryptophan, this likely results from a read error. The V and J genes are TRBV27 and TRBJ2-7; D might be TRBD2 (5 bases). This CDR3 region has 16 residues. Per the germline V gene, CDR1 is MNHEY and CDR2 is SMNVEV (reference sequence). With 4 bases removed from V and 2 bases from J, the gap between germline ends came to 18 bases. The CDR3 is CASSYNFGGPTYEQYL. The CDR3 bases are TGTGCCAGCAGTTACAACTTTGGCGGGCCCACCTACGAGCAGTACTTG.